The 20 T cell receptor beta chains listed next were all sequenced from one sample in a study of cytomegalovirus exposure and HLA in healthy donors. The PCR employed 60 Vbeta primers together with 13 Jbeta primers. Clones were sequenced by immunoSEQ multiplex PCR, and TCRdb holds only the in-frame ones, with some missing. This sample has about 160,000 clones; about 75% occur once, and the top ten carry roughly 2%. Material: PBMCs. The receptors shown here come from a female donor in good health and CMV-seronegative.

The chain combines TRBV19 with TRBJ1-2; D perhaps matches TRBD1 (5 bases). The CDR3 spans 13 residues. V lost 6 bases, J lost 2 bases, and 10 bases lay in between. Germline loops: CDR1 LNHDA, CDR2 SQIVND (reference sequence). CDR3 coding DNA: TGTGCCAGTAGGAACCGACAGAACTATGGCTACACCTTC. Translation: CASRNRQNYGYTF.

The chain couples TRBV5-1 to TRBJ2-1; 7 nucleotides align to TRBD1. Germline loops: CDR1 SGHRS, CDR2 YFSETQ. The V and J ends lost 4 bases and 5 bases, in that order; junction bases with no gene match: 6. The CDR3 has 14 residues. In DNA form, the CDR3 reads TGCGCCAGCAGCCTCCAAGGGACAGACAATGAGCAGTTCTTC. It translates to CASSLQGTDNEQFF.

The chain uses TRBV5-4 and TRBJ2-7; 7 nucleotides align to TRBD1. Trimming cost V 0 bases and J 3 bases; bases outside gene matches: 6. CDR1 SGHNT and CDR2 YYREEE come from the germline V gene (reference sequence). The CDR3 totals 15 residues. CDR3 sequence reads: CASSLAEAGGYEQYF. Here the CDR3 DNA reads TGTGCCAGCAGCTTGGCCGAAGCAGGGGGCTACGAGCAGTACTTC.

This chain connects TRBV5-4 to TRBJ2-7, with a weak D call TRBD2 (7 bases). The germline V and J ends were trimmed by 0 bases and 0 bases, with 13 bases remaining between them. Germline loops: CDR1 SGHNT, CDR2 YYREEE (reference sequence). The CDR3 runs to 16 residues. The CDR3, as DNA: TGTGCCAGCAGCTTGGTCGGGGGGCTAAGCTCCTACGAGCAGTACTTC. This encodes CASSLVGGLSSYEQYF. Filled out from reference TRBV5-4 and TRBJ2-7, the complete variable domain reads ETGVTQSPTHLIKTRGQQVTLRCSSQSGHNTVSWYQQALGQGPQFIFQYYREEENGRGNFPPRFSGLQFPNYSSELNVNALELDDSALYLCASSLVGGLSSYEQYFGPGTRLTVT.

The V call is TRBV5-6, the J call TRBJ1-1; D gene ambiguous. V was shortened by 0 bases and J by 2 bases, with 14 bases between the two germline ends. From germline, CDR1 is SGHDT and CDR2 YYEEEE. CDR3 length: 16 amino acids. CDR3 nucleotide sequence: TGTGCCAGCAGCTTGGGTGGGTGGCAGACTAACACTGAAGCTTTCTTT. Amino acids: CASSLGGWQTNTEAFF.

This chain connects TRBV28 to TRBJ1-1; TRBD1 aligns across 8 bases. Germline CDR1 and CDR2: MDHEN and SYDVKM. The CDR3 consists of 15 residues. V lost 6 bases to trimming and J lost 1 base; unmatched junction nucleotides: 7. CDR3 DNA: TGTGCCAGCAGCCCCCCCGGGACAGGGAACACTGAAGCTTTCTTT. This gives the protein CASSPPGTGNTEAFF.

The chain has TRBV5-4 and TRBJ1-6, with D unclear. Between the trimmed V and J ends, which lost 0 bases and 0 bases, there was a span of 7 bases. The germline CDR1 and CDR2 sequences are SGHNT and YYREEE (reference sequence). This CDR3 has 16 amino acids. The DNA for the CDR3 is TGTGCCAGCAGCTTGGCCGGGAGCTCCTATAATTCACCCCTCCACTTT. This sequence encodes CASSLAGSSYNSPLHF.

J is TRBJ2-6 and V is TRBV19, with D unclear. There are 14 residues in the CDR3. V lost 4 bases, J lost 0 bases, and 4 bases lay in between. The germline gives CDR1 LNHDA, CDR2 SQIVND (reference sequence). The CDR3 region has the DNA TGTGCCAGTAGTAGTAGCTCTGGGGCCAACGTCCTGACTTTC. It specifies CASSSSSGANVLTF.

This chain connects TRBV27 to TRBJ1-6; 8 bases align to TRBD1. Losses at the gene ends were 7 bases for V and 8 bases for J; bases not matched to a gene: 10. This CDR3 comprises 15 residues. Germline CDR1 MNHEY, CDR2 SMNVEV (reference sequence). The DNA for the CDR3 is TGTGCCAGCACCGAGCTTGGACAGGGCTATTCACCCCTCCACTTT. It specifies CASTELGQGYSPLHF.

The chain uses TRBV5-6 and TRBJ1-1; 10 bases line up with TRBD1. This CDR3 is built from 16 residues. Germline values: CDR1 SGHDT, CDR2 YYEEEE. V was clipped by 1 base and J by 2 bases; unmatched bases: 5. In DNA, the CDR3 is TGTGCCAGCAGCTTGCCCGGGACAGGGGTAAACACTGAAGCTTTCTTT. The encoded protein is CASSLPGTGVNTEAFF.

The J gene is TRBJ1-2, the V gene TRBV6-1, with 8 bases lining up with TRBD1. The CDR3 spans 16 residues. Germline CDR1 and CDR2: MNHNS and SASEGT. After removal of 0 bases from V and 6 bases from J, the junction contained 9 bases not matched to a gene. The CDR3 coding sequence is TGTGCCAGCAGTGAAGCAGGGCAGGGGGCAGTTCATGGCTACACCTTC. It translates to CASSEAGQGAVHGYTF.

The genes are TRBV2 and TRBJ2-3; 13 bases fit TRBD2. Trimming cost V 6 bases and J 6 bases; bases outside gene matches: 6. CDR1 SNHLY and CDR2 FYNNEI come from the germline V gene. This CDR3 has 15 amino acids. DNA of the CDR3: TGTGCCAGCAGCGCCGGGACTAGCGGGGAGGATACGCAGTATTTT. This codes for CASSAGTSGEDTQYF.

V is TRBV9 and J is TRBJ2-3, with TRBD2 identical over 8 bases. V lost 4 bases to trimming and J lost 2 bases; unmatched junction nucleotides: 3. The CDR3 sequence is 14 residues long. The germline V gene has CDR1 SGDLS and CDR2 YYNGEE. CDR3 in amino acids: CASSSGGHTDTQYF. In DNA form, the CDR3 reads TGTGCCAGCAGCTCGGGAGGGCACACAGATACGCAGTATTTT.

The chain combines TRBV19 with TRBJ1-5, with TRBD1 identical over 10 bases. The CDR3 extends over 15 amino acids. Germline trimming cut 3 bases from V and 3 bases from J; bases unmatched to any gene: 2. The germline V gene encodes CDR1 LNHDA and CDR2 SQIVND (reference sequence). The chain's CDR3 is CASSIGQGVNQPQHF. The CDR3 nucleotides read TGTGCCAGTAGTATCGGACAGGGGGTCAATCAGCCCCAGCATTTT.

CDR3 nucleotides: TGTGCTCGGGACAGGAGAGGCTATGGCTACACCTTC. Translated: CARDRRGYGYTF. The rearrangement links TRBV30 to TRBJ1-2; 8 bases are a match to TRBD1. The CDR3 is 12 residues long. The germline CDR1 and CDR2 sequences are GTSNPN and SVGIG (reference sequence).

The V call is TRBV5-4, the J call TRBJ2-4; 9 nucleotides line up with TRBD1. The germline gives CDR1 SGHNT, CDR2 YYREEE (reference sequence). CDR3 length: 14 amino acids. Trimming cost V 0 bases and J 7 bases; bases outside gene matches: 2. The CDR3 protein is CASSLGGQGNIQYF. CDR3 bases: TGTGCCAGCAGCTTGGGAGGACAGGGGAACATTCAGTACTTC.

The chain employs TRBV18 and TRBJ2-1; 11 bases line up with TRBD2. The CDR3 extends over 15 amino acids. Looked up from germline, CDR1 is KGHSH and CDR2 is LQKENI. Germline trimming cut 3 bases from V and 4 bases from J; bases unmatched to any gene: 2. DNA for the CDR3: TGTGCCAGCTCACCCACTAGCGGGGGTTACAATGAGCAGTTCTTC. Translation gives CASSPTSGGYNEQFF.

The CDR3 coding sequence is TGTGCCTGGATTTCGGAGGAAAGCTCCTATAATTCACCCCTCCACTTT. This translates into CAWISEESSYNSPLHF. The chain employs TRBV30 and TRBJ1-6; D gene uncertain. The germline V gene has CDR1 GTSNPN and CDR2 SVGIG (reference sequence). V lost 4 bases, J lost 0 bases, and 13 bases lay in between. The CDR3 consists of 16 residues.

The V and J genes are TRBV5-6 and TRBJ1-1; 7 positions match TRBD1. Germline CDR1 SGHDT, CDR2 YYEEEE. The CDR3 runs 14 residues. V was pared by 0 bases and J by 5 bases, with 4 bases of the junction left unmatched. The CDR3 DNA is TGTGCCAGCAGCTTGGTGCAGGGGGTTACTGAAGCTTTCTTT. As protein: CASSLVQGVTEAFF.

This clone was counted only a few times. The CDR3 sequence is CASSSTGIGRGYTF. DNA of the CDR3: TGTGCCAGCAGCTCGACAGGGATAGGTCGGGGCTACACCTTC. This chain connects TRBV5-5 to TRBJ1-2, with 7 bases identical to TRBD1. After removal of 3 bases from V and 8 bases from J, the junction contained 10 bases not matched to a gene. Germline V gene data show CDR1 as SGHKS and CDR2 as YYEKEE (reference sequence). The CDR3 has 14 amino acids.